This TCR beta chain was observed in a study of cytomegalovirus exposure and HLA in healthy donors. CDR3 length: 14 residues. V lost 4 bases to trimming and J lost 2 bases, with 8 bases between them. The V gene's germline CDR1 is MDHEN and CDR2 SYDVKM. Primers included in the PCR were 60 Vbeta and 13 Jbeta primers. Profiling relied on immunoSEQ multiplex PCR, and the TCRdb table lists in-frame clones only, not all of them. This table has approximately 110,000 clones, over 75% appearing once. Specimen: PBMCs. The V gene is TRBV28, the J gene TRBJ2-2; D may be TRBD1 (5 bases). The TCR comes from a woman between 40 and 55 years old in good health and CMV-seropositive. The CDR3 sequence: CASSSRVNTGELFF. The CDR3 nucleotides are TGTGCCAGCAGTTCCAGGGTAAACACCGGGGAGCTGTTTTTT.